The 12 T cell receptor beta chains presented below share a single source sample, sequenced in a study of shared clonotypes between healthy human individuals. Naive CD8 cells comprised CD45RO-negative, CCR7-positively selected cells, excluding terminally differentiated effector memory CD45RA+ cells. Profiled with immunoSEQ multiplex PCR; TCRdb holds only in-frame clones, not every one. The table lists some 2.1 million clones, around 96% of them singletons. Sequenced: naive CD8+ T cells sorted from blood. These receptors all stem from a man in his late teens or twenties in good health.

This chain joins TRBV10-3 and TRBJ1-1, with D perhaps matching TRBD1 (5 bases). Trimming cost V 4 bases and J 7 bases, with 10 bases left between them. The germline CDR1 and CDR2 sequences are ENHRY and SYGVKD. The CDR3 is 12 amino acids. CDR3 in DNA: TGTGCCATCAGTGGGGGGGTACTTGAAGCTTTCTTT. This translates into CAISGGVLEAFF.

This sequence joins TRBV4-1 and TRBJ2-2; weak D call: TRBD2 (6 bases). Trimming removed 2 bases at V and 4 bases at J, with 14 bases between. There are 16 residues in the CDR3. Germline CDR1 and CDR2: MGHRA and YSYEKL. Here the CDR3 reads CASSQLVGGSTGELFF. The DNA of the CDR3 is TGCGCCAGCAGCCAACTAGTAGGAGGGAGCACCGGGGAGCTGTTTTTT.

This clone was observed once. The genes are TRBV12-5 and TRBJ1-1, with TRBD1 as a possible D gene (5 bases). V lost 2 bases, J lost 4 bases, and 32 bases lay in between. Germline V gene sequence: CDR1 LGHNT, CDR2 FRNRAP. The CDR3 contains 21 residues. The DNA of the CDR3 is TGTGCTAGTGGTTTGACAGCCTTGTTGGGCGTCGGGGGTTCCTCGGGCACTGAAGCTTTCTTT. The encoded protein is CASGLTALLGVGGSSGTEAFF.

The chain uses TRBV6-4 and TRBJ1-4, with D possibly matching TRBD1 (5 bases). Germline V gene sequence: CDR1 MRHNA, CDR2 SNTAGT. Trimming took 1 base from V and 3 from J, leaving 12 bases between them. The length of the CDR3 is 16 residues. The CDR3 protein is CASSDWGVGSNEKLFF. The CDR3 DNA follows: TGTGCCAGCAGTGACTGGGGCGTGGGGTCTAATGAAAAACTGTTTTTT.

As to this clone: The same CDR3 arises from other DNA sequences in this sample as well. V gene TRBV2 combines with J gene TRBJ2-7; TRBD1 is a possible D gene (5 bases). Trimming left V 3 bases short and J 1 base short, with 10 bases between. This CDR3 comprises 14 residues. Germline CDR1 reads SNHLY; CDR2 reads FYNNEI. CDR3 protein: CASSDRQGSYEQYF. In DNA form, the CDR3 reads TGTGCCAGCAGTGACCGGCAGGGTTCCTACGAGCAGTACTTC.

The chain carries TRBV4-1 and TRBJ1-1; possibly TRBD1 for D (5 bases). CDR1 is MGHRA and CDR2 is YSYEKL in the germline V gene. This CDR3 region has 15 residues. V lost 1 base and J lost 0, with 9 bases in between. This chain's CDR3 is CASSQVLGVNTEAFF. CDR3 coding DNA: TGCGCCAGCAGCCAAGTATTAGGGGTGAACACTGAAGCTTTCTTT.

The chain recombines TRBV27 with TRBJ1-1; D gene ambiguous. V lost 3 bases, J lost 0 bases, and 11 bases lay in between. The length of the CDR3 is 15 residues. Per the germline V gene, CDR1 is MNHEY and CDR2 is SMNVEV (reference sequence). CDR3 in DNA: TGTGCCAGCAGTTTGTATTCTCGGATGAACACTGAAGCTTTCTTT. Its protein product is CASSLYSRMNTEAFF.

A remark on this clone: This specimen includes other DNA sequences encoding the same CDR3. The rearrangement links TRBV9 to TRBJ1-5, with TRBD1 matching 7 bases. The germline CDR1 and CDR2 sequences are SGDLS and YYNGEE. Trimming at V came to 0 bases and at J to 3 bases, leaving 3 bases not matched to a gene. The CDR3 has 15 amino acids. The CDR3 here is CASSVAGTVNQPQHF. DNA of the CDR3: TGTGCCAGCAGCGTAGCCGGGACAGTCAATCAGCCCCAGCATTTT. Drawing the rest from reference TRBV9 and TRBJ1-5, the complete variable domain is DSGVTQTPKHLITATGQRVTLRCSPRSGDLSVYWYQQSLDQGLQFLIQYYNGEERAKGNILERFSAQQFPDLHSELNLSSLELGDSALYFCASSVAGTVNQPQHFGDGTRLSIL.

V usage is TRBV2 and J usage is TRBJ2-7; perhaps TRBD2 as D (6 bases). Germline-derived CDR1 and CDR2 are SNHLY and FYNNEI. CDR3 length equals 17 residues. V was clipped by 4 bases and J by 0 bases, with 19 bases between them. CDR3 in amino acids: CASSAPLGGASSYEQYF. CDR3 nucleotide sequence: TGTGCCAGCAGTGCCCCTTTGGGCGGGGCCAGCTCCTACGAGCAGTACTTC. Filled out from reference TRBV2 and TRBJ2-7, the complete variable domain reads EPEVTQTPSHQVTQMGQEVILRCVPISNHLYFYWYRQILGQKVEFLVSFYNNEISEKSEIFDDQFSVERPDGSNFTLKIRSTKLEDSAMYFCASSAPLGGASSYEQYFGPGTRLTVT.

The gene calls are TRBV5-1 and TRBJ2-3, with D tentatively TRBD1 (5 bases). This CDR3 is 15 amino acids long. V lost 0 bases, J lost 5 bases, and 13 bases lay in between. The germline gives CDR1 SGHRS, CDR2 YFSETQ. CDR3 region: CASSLGAGLGDTQYF. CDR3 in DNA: TGCGCCAGCAGCTTGGGGGCAGGGTTGGGAGATACGCAGTATTTT. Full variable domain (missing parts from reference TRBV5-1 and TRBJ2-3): KAGVTQTPRYLIKTRGQQVTLSCSPISGHRSVSWYQQTPGQGLQFLFEYFSETQRNKGNFPGRFSGRQFSNSRSEMNVSTLELGDSALYLCASSLGAGLGDTQYFGPGTRLTVL.

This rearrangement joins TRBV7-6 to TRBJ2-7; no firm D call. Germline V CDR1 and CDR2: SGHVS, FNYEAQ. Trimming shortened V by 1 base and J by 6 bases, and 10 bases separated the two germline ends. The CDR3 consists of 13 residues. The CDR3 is CASSLEVGSEQYF. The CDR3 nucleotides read TGTGCCAGCAGCTTAGAGGTCGGGTCCGAGCAGTACTTC.

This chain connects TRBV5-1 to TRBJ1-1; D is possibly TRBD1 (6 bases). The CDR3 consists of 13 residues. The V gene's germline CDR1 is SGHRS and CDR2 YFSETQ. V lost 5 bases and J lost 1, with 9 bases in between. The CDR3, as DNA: TGCGCCAGCAGAGAACAGGGGAACACTGAAGCTTTCTTT. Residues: CASREQGNTEAFF.